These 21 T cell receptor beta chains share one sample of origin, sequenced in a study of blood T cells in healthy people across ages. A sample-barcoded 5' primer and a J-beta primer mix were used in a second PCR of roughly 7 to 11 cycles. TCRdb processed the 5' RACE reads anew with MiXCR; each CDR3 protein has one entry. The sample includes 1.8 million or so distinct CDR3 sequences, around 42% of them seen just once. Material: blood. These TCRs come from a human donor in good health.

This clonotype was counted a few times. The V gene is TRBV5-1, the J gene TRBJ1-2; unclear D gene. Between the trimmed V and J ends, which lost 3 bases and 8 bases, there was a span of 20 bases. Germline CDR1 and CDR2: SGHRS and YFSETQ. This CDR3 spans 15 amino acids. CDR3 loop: CASSSPALGSGGYTF. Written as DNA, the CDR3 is TGCGCCAGCAGCTCGCCCGCCCTTGGGTCTGGCGGCTACACCTTC.

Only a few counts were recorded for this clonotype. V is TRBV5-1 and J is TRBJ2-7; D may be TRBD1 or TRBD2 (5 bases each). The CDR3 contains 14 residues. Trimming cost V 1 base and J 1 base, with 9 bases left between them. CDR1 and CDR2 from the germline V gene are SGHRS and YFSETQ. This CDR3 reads CASSLPEGSYEQYF. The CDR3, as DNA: TGCGCCAGCAGCTTGCCCGAGGGGTCCTACGAGCAGTACTTC.

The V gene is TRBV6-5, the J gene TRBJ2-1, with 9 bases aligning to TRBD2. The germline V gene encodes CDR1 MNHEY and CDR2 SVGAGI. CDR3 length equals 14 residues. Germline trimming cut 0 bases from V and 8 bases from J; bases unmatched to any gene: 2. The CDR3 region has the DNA TGTGCCAGCAGTTACTCGGCTAGCGGGGATGAGCAGTTCTTC. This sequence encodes CASSYSASGDEQFF.

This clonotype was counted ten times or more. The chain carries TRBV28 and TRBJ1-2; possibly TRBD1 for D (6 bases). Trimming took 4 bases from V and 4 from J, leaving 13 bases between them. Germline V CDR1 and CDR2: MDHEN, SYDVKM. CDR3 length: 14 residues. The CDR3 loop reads CASSSSTGSYGYTF. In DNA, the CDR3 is TGTGCCAGCAGTTCATCGACAGGAAGCTATGGCTACACCTTC.

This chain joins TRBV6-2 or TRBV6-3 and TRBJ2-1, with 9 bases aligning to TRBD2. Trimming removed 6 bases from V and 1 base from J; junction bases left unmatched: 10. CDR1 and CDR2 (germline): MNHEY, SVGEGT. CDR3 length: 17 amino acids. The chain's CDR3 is CASSPVSGGKSYNEQFF. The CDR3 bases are TGTGCCAGCAGCCCCGTGAGCGGGGGGAAATCCTACAATGAGCAGTTCTTC.

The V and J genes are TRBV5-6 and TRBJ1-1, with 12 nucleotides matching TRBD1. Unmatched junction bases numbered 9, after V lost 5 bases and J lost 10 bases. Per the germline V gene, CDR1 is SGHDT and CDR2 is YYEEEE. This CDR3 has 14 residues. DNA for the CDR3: TGTGCCAGCAGTCTACCGGGACAGGGGGCGCGAGCTTTCTTT. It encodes CASSLPGQGARAFF.

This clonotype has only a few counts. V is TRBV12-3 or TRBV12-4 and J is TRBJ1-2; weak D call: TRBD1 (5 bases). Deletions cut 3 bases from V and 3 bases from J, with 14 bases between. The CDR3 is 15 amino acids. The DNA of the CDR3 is TGTGCCAGCAGTTTTACGGCAGGGATGGACTATGGCTACACCTTC. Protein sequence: CASSFTAGMDYGYTF.

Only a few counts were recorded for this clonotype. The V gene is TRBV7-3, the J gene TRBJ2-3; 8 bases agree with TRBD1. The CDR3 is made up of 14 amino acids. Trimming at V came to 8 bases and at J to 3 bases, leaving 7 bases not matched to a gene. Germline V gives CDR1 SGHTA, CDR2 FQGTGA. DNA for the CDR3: TGTGCCAGCCAAGCAGGGGGCGGGACAGATACGCAGTATTTT. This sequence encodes CASQAGGGTDTQYF. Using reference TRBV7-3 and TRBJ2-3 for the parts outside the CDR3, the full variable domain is GAGVSQTPSNKVTEKGKYVELRCDPISGHTALYWYRQSLGQGPEFLIYFQGTGAADDSGLPNDRFFAVRPEGSVSTLKIQRTERGDSAVYLCASQAGGGTDTQYFGPGTRLTVL.

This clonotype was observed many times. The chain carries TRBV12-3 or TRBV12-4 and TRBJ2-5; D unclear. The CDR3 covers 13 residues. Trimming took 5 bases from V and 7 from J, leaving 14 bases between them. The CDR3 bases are TGTGCCAGCAGTCGCTCGGAGTCCGGGACCCAGTACTTC. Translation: CASSRSESGTQYF.

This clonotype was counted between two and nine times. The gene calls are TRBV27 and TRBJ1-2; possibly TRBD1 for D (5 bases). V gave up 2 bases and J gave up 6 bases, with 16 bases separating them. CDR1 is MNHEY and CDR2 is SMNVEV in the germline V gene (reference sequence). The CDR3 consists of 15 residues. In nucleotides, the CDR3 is TGTGCCAGCAGTTTAGGAGGTACTCTGGGGGATGGCTACACCTTC. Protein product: CASSLGGTLGDGYTF.

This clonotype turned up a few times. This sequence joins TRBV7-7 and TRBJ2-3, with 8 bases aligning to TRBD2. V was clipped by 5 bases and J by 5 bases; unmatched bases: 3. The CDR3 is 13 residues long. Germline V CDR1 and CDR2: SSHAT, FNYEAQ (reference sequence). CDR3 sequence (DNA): TGTGCCAGCAGCCAGCGGGGGAAAGATACGCAGTATTTT. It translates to CASSQRGKDTQYF.

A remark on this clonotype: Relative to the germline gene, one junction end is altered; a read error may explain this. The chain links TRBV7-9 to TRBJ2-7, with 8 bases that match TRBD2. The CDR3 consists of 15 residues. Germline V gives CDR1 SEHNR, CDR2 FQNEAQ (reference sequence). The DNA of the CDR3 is TGTGCCGGCAGCTTAGCCAGCGGGGGCCTTTACGAGCAGTACTTC. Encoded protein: CAGSLASGGLYEQYF.

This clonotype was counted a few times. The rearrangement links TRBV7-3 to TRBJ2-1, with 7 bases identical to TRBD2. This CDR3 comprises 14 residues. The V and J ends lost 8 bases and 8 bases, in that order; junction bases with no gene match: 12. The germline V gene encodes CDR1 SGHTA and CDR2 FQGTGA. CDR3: CASEWLTSVDEQFF. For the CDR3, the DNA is TGTGCCAGCGAGTGGCTAACTAGCGTCGATGAGCAGTTCTTC.

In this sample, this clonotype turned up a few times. The CDR3 region is CASSVQIGNEQFF. CDR3 nucleotides: TGTGCCAGCAGCGTACAGATTGGCAATGAGCAGTTCTTC. The J gene is TRBJ2-1, the V gene TRBV9; D is unresolved. Germline V CDR1 and CDR2: SGDLS, YYNGEE. This CDR3 region has 13 residues. V dropped 1 base and J dropped 6 bases, with 8 bases sitting between them.

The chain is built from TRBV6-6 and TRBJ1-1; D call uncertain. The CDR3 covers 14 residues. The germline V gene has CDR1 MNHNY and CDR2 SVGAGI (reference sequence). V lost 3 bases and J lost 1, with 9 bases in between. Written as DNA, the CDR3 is TGTGCCAGCAGTTATCACGACAAGAACACTGAAGCTTTCTTT. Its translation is CASSYHDKNTEAFF.

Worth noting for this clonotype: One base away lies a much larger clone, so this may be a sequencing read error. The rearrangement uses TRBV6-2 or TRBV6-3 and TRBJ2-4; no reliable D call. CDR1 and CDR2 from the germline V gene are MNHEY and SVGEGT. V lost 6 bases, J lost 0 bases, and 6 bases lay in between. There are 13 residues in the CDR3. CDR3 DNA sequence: TGTGCCAGCAGGTTGATAGCCAAAAACATTCAGTACTTC. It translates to CASRLIAKNIQYF.

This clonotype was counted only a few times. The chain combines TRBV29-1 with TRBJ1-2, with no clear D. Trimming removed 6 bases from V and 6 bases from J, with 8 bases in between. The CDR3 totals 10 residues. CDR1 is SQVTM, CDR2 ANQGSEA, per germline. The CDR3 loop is CSVPSDGYTF. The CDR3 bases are TGCAGCGTCCCTTCAGATGGCTACACCTTC.

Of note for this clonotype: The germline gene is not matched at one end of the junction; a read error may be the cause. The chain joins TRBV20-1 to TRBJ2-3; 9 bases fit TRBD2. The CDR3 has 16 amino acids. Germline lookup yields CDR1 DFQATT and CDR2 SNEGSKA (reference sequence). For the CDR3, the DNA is TGCAGTACTATTGCCGGCGGGGGGGCTAGCACAGATGCGCAGTATTTT. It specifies CSTIAGGGASTDAQYF.

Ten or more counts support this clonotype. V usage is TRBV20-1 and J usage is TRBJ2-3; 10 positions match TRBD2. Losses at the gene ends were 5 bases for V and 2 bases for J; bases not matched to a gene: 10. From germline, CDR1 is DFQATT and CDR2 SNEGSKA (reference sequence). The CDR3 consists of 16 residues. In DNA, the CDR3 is TGCAGTGCTGGGCTTCTAGCGGGGGACGTCACAGATACGCAGTATTTT. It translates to CSAGLLAGDVTDTQYF.

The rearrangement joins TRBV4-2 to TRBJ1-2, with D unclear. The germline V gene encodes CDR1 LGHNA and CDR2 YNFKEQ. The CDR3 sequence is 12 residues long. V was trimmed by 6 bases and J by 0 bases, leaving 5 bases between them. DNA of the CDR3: TGTGCCAGCAGAGCAGCTAACTATGGCTACACCTTC. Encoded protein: CASRAANYGYTF.

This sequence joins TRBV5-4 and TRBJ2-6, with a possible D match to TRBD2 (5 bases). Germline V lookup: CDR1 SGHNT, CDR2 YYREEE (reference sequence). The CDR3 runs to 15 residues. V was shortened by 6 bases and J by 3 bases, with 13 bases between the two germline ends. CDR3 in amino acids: CASKRGSGGANVLTF. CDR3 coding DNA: TGTGCCAGCAAACGGGGATCAGGTGGGGCCAACGTCCTGACTTTC.